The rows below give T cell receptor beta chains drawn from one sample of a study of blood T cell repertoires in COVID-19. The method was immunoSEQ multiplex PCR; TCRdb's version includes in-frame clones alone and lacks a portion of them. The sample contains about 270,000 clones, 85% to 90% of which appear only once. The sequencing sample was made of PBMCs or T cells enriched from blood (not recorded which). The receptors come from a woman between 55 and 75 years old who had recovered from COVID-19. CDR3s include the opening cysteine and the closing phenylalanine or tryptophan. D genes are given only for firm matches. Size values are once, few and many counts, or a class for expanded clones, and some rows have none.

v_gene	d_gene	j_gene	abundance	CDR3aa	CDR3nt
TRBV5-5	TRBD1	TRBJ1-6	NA	CASSHPGQGARTPLHF	TGTGCCAGCAGCCATCCGGGACAGGGTGCTCGTACACCCCTCCACTTT
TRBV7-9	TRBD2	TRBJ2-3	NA	CASSLSLAGITDTQYF	TGTGCCAGCAGCTTGTCACTAGCGGGGATTACAGATACGCAGTATTTT
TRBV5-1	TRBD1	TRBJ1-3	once	CASSPGTGLGNTIYF	TGCGCCAGCAGCCCCGGGACAGGGTTGGGAAACACCATATATTTT
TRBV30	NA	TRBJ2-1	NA	CASNLGVYNEQFF	TGTGCCTCAAACTTAGGGGTCTACAATGAGCAGTTCTTC
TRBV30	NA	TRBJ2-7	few	CAWARKNSYEQYF	TGTGCCTGGGCTAGAAAGAACTCCTACGAGCAGTACTTC
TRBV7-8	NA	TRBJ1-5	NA	CASSLIRTTSNQPQHF	TGTGCCAGCAGCTTAATCCGGACAACCAGCAATCAGCCCCAGCATTTT
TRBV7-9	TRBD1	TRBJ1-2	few	CASSPSLRQGVYYGYTF	TGTGCCAGCAGCCCGAGCTTAAGACAGGGGGTATACTATGGCTACACCTTC
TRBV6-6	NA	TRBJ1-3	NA	CASSYQGPGNTIYF	TGTGCCAGCAGTTATCAGGGGCCTGGAAACACCATATATTTT
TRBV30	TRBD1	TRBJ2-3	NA	CAWTPPGQVISTDTQYF	TGTGCCTGGACCCCTCCGGGACAGGTTATTTCCACAGATACGCAGTATTTT
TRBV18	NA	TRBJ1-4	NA	CASSGPGIEKLFF	TGTGCCAGCTCGGGCCCAGGGATTGAAAAACTGTTTTTT
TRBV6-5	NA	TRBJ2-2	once	CASSYDRPGNTGELFF	TGTGCCAGCAGTTACGATCGGCCGGGGAACACCGGGGAGCTGTTTTTT
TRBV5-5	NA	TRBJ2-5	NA	CASSLVGQAGETQYF	TGTGCCAGCAGCTTGGTAGGCCAGGCCGGAGAGACCCAGTACTTC
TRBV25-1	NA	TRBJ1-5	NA	CASSQTGNQPQHF	TGTGCCAGCTCTCAAACAGGTAATCAGCCCCAGCATTTT